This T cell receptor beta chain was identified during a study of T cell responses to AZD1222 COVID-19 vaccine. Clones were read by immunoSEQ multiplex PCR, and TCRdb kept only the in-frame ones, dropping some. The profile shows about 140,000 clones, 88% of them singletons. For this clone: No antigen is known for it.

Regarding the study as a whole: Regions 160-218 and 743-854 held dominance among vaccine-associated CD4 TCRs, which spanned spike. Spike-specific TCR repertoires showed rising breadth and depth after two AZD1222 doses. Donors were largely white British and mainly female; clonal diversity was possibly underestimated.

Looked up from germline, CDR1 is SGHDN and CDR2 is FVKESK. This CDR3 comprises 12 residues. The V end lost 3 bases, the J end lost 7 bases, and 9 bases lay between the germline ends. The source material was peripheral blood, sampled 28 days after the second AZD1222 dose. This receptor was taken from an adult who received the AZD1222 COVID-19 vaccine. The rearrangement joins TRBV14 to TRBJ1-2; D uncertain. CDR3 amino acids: CASSQGPGGYTF. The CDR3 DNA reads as TGTGCCAGCAGCCAGGGCCCGGGTGGCTACACCTTC.